This entry lists 6 T cell receptor beta chains sequenced from one sample in a study of T cell changes during pregnancy in multiple sclerosis. Method: immunoSEQ multiplex PCR; TCRdb's copy keeps in-frame clones and lacks some. The sample contains more than 65,000 clones, just over 90% of which appear only once. Sequenced material: CD4+ T cells from peripheral blood mononuclear cells, taken before pregnancy. These receptors all come from a female donor with multiple sclerosis, enrolled in a pregnancy study.

The rearrangement uses TRBV9 and TRBJ2-5; D is perhaps TRBD1 (5 bases). Germline values: CDR1 SGDLS, CDR2 YYNGEE. The CDR3 spans 10 residues. Trimming left V 8 bases short and J 5 bases short, with 7 bases between. The CDR3 coding sequence is TGTGCCAGAAAGGGGGAGACCCAGTACTTC. It encodes CARKGETQYF.

The chain employs TRBV6-6 and TRBJ1-5, with a weak D call TRBD1 (5 bases). CDR3 length: 15 residues. Trimming took 6 bases from V and 9 from J, leaving 21 bases between them. Germline V gene data show CDR1 as MNHNY and CDR2 as SVGAGI (reference sequence). The CDR3 DNA reads TGTGCCAGCAGCGGCTCCACAGGCCCCCGGCCGCCCCAGCATTTT. Translated, it gives CASSGSTGPRPPQHF.

This sequence joins TRBV5-6 and TRBJ1-6; possible D gene TRBD1, 6 bases. Trimming shortened V by 0 bases and J by 7 bases, and 11 bases separated the two germline ends. Germline values: CDR1 SGHDT, CDR2 YYEEEE. This CDR3 contains 15 residues. The DNA for the CDR3 is TGTGCCAGCAGCTTGGGGGGGGGCGGCAATTCACCCCTCCACTTT. Its protein is CASSLGGGGNSPLHF.

The J gene is TRBJ2-5, the V gene TRBV6-1, with TRBD1 identical over 7 bases. The germline V gene encodes CDR1 MNHNS and CDR2 SASEGT. This CDR3 region has 14 residues. V dropped 6 bases and J dropped 1; count of bases not matched to a gene: 5. The CDR3 DNA sequence: TGTGCCAGCAGCAAAAACAGGGGCCAAGAGACCCAGTACTTC. This gives the protein CASSKNRGQETQYF.

A single count supports this clone. This sequence joins TRBV19 and TRBJ2-4; weak D call: TRBD2 (6 bases). The CDR3 contains 15 residues. Germline V lookup: CDR1 LNHDA, CDR2 SQIVND (reference sequence). Trimming left V 4 bases short and J 0 bases short, with 10 bases between. The CDR3 reads CASSKQEGAKNIQYF. The DNA of the CDR3 is TGTGCCAGTAGTAAACAGGAGGGAGCCAAAAACATTCAGTACTTC.

The chain joins TRBV9 to TRBJ1-4; weak D call: TRBD1 (5 bases). With 0 bases removed from V and 2 bases from J, the gap between germline ends came to 8 bases. CDR1 is SGDLS, CDR2 YYNGEE, per germline. The CDR3 totals 15 residues. In DNA form, the CDR3 reads TGTGCCAGCAGCGTAGGGGGCTCCACTAATGAAAAACTGTTTTTT. It codes for CASSVGGSTNEKLFF.